This T cell receptor (beta chain) was sequenced during a study of blood T cell repertoires in COVID-19. The table lists this clone with a count of one. The CDR3 runs to 16 residues. V lost 5 bases and J lost 0, with 14 bases in between. Germline V gives CDR1 SGHVS, CDR2 FQNEAQ. Using immunoSEQ multiplex PCR, the repertoire was profiled, and TCRdb retains in-frame clones only, with some absent. The table has 110,000 or so clones, 85% seen once. This sequence originates from a human donor in a cohort sampled during active COVID-19. The sequencing sample was made of peripheral blood. J is TRBJ1-5 and V is TRBV7-8; D ambiguous. CDR3 coding DNA: TGTGCCAGCAGCCCAGACGGGGTTTATAGCAATCAGCCCCAGCATTTT. Residues: CASSPDGVYSNQPQHF.